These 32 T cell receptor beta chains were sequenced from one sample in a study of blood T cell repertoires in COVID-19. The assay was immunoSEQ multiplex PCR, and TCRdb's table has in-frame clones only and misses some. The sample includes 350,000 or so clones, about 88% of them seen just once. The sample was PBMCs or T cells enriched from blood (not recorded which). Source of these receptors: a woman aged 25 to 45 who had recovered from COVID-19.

The CDR3 sequence is CASRRTGTGNTIYF. CDR3 DNA: TGTGCCAGCAGGAGGACAGGGACTGGAAACACCATATATTTT. The genes are TRBV2 and TRBJ1-3, with 8 positions matching TRBD1. CDR1 and CDR2 (germline): SNHLY, FYNNEI. The V gene end was trimmed by 6 bases and the J gene end by 2 bases; junction bases not matched to a gene: 3. The CDR3 is 14 residues long.

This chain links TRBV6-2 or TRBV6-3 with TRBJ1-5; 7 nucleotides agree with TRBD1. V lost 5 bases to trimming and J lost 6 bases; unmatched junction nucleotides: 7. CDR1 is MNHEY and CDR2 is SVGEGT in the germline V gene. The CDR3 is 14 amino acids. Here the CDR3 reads CASSDRVRGQPQHF. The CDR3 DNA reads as TGTGCCAGCAGTGACAGGGTTCGGGGTCAGCCCCAGCATTTT.

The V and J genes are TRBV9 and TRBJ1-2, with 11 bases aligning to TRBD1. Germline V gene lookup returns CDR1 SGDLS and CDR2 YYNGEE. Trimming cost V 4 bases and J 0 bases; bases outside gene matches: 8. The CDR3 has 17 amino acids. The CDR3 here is CASSPRTGGPTNYGYTF. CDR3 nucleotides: TGTGCCAGCAGCCCCCGGACAGGGGGCCCTACTAACTATGGCTACACCTTC.

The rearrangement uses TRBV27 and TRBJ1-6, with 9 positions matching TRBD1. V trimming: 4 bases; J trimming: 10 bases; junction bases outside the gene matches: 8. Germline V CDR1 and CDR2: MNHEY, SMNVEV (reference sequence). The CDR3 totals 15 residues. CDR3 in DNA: TGTGCCAGCAGTTACACCGGGACAGGGTCCTCACCCCTCCACTTT. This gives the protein CASSYTGTGSSPLHF.

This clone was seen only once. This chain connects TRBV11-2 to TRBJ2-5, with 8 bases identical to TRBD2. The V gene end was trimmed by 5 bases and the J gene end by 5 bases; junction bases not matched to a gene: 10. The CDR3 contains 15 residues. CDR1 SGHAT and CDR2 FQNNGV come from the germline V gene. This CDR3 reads CASSAWQRGRETQYF. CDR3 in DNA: TGTGCCAGCAGCGCGTGGCAGCGGGGGAGGGAGACCCAGTACTTC.

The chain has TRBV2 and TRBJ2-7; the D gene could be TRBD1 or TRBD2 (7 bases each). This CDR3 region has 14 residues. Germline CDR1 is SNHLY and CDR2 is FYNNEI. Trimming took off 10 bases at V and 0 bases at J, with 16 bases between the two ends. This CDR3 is CAIRGGLDSYEQYF. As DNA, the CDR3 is TGTGCCATCAGGGGGGGTCTGGACTCCTACGAGCAGTACTTC.

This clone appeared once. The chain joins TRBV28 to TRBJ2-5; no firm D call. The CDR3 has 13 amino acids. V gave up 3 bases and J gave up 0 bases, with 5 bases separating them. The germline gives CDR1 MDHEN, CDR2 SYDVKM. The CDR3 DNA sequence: TGTGCCAGCAGTTTTACAAACCAAGAGACCCAGTACTTC. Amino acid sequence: CASSFTNQETQYF.

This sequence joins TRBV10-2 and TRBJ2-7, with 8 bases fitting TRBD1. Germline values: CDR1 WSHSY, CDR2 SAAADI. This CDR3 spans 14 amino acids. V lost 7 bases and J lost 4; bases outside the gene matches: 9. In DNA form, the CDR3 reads TGCGCCAGCAATCTAGGACAGGGAATTTACGAGCAGTACTTC. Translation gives CASNLGQGIYEQYF.

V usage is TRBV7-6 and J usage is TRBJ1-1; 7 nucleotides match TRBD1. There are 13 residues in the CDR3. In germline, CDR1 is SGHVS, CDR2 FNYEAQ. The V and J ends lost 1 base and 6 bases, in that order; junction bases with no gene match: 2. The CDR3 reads CASSLDRGAEAFF. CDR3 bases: TGTGCCAGCAGCTTAGACAGGGGCGCTGAAGCTTTCTTT.

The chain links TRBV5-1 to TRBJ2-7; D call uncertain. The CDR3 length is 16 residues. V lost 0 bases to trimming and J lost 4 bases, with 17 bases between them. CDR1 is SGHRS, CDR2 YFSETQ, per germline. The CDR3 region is CASSLDTTGSKYEQYF. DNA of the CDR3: TGCGCCAGCAGCTTGGATACCACCGGGTCAAAATACGAGCAGTACTTC.

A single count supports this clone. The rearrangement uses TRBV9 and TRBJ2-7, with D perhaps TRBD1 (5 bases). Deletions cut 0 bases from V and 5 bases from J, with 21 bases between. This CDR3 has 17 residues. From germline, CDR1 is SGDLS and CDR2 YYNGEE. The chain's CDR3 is CASSVDLGQGLLDEQYF. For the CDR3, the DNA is TGTGCCAGCAGCGTAGACCTAGGGCAGGGTCTACTCGACGAGCAGTACTTC. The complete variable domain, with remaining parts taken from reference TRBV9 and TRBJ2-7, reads DSGVTQTPKHLITATGQRVTLRCSPRSGDLSVYWYQQSLDQGLQFLIQYYNGEERAKGNILERFSAQQFPDLHSELNLSSLELGDSALYFCASSVDLGQGLLDEQYFGPGTRLTVT.

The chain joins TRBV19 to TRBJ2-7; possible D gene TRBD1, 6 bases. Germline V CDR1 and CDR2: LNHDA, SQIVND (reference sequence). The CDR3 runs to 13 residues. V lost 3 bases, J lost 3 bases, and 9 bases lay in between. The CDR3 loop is CASSIGGIYEQYF. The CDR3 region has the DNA TGTGCCAGTAGTATTGGGGGCATCTACGAGCAGTACTTC.

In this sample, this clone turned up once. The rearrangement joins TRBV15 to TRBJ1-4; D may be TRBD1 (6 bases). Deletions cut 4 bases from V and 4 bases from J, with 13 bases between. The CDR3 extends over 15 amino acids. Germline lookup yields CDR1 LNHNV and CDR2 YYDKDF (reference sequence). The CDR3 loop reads CATSKAGQFNEKLFF. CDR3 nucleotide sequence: TGTGCCACCAGCAAAGCCGGACAGTTTAATGAAAAACTGTTTTTT. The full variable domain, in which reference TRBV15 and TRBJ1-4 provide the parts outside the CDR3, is DAMVIQNPRYQVTQFGKPVTLSCSQTLNHNVMYWYQQKSSQAPKLLFHYYDKDFNNEADTPDNFQSRRPNTSFCFLDIRSPGLGDTAMYLCATSKAGQFNEKLFFGSGTQLSVL.

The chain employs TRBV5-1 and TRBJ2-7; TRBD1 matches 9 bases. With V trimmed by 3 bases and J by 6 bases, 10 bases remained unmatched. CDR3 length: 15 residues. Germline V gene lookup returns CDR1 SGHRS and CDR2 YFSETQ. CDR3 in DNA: TGCGCCAGCAGCTCGGAACAGGGGGCCACGGGCGAGCAGTACTTC. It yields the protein CASSSEQGATGEQYF.

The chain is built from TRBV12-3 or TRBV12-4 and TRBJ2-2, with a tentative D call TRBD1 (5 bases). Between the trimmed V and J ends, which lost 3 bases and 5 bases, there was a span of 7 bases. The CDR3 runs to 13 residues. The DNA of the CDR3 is TGTGCCAGCAGTTTCCAGGGAACCGGGGAGCTGTTTTTT. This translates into CASSFQGTGELFF.

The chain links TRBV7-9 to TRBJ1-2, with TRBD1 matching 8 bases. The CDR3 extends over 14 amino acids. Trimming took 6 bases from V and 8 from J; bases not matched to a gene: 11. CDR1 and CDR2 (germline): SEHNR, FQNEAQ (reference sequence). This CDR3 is CASSSQGAVKGYTF. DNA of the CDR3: TGTGCCAGCAGTTCCCAGGGGGCGGTTAAGGGCTACACCTTC.

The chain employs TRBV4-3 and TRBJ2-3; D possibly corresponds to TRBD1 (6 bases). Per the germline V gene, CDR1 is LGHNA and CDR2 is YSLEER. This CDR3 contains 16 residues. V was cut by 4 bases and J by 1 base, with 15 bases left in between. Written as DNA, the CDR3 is TGCGCCAGCAGCCCCCAGCATCGGACAGGCACAGATACGCAGTATTTT. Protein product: CASSPQHRTGTDTQYF.

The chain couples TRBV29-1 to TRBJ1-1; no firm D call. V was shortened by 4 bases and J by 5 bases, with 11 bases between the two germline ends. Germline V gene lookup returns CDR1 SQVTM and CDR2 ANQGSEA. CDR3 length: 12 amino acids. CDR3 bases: TGCAGCGTTGTTCCCTCGGGGACTGAAGCTTTCTTT. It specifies CSVVPSGTEAFF.

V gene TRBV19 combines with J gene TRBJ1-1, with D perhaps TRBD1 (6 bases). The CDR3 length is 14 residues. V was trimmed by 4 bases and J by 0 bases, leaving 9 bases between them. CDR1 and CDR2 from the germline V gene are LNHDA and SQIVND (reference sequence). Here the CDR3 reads CASSRTVMNTEAFF. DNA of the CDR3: TGTGCCAGTAGTAGGACAGTCATGAACACTGAAGCTTTCTTT. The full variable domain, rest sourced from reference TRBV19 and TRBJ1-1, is DGGITQSPKYLFRKEGQNVTLSCEQNLNHDAMYWYRQDPGQGLRLIYYSQIVNDFQKGDIAEGYSVSREKKESFPLTVTSAQKNPTAFYLCASSRTVMNTEAFFGQGTRLTVV.

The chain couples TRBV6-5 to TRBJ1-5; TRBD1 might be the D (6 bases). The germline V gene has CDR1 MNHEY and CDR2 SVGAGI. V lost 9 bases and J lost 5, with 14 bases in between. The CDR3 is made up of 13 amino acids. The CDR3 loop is CASRNAGDQPQHF. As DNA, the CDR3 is TGTGCCAGTAGAAATGCAGGGGATCAGCCCCAGCATTTT.

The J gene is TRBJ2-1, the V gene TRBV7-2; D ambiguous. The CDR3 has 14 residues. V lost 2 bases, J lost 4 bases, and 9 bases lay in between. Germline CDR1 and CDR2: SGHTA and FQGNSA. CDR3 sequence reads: CASSLRMAYNEQFF. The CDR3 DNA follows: TGTGCCAGCAGCTTACGCATGGCTTACAATGAGCAGTTCTTC.

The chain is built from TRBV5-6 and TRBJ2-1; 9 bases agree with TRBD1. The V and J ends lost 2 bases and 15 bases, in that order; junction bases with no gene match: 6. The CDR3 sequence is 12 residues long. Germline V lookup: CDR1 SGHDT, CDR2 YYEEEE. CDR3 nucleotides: TGTGCCAGCAGCTTTGGACAGGGGCGACTGTTCTTC. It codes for CASSFGQGRLFF.

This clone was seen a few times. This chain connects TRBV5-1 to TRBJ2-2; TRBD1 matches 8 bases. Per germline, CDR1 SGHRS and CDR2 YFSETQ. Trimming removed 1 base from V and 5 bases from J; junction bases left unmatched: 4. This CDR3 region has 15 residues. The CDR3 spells CASSLTGGRTGELFF. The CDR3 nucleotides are TGCGCCAGCAGCTTGACAGGGGGGAGGACCGGGGAGCTGTTTTTT.

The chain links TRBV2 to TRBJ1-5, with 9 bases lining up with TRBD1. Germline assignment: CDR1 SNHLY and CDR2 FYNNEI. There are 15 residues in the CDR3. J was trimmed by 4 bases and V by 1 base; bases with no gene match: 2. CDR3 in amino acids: CASSEEGTGNQPQHF. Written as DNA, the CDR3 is TGTGCCAGCAGTGAAGAAGGGACAGGGAATCAGCCCCAGCATTTT.

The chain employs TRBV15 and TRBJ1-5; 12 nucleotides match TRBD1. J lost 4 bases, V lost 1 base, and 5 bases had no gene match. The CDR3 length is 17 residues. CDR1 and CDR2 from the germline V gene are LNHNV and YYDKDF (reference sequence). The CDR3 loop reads CATSRGDRGPSNQPQHF. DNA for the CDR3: TGTGCCACCAGCAGAGGGGACAGGGGGCCTTCAAATCAGCCCCAGCATTTT. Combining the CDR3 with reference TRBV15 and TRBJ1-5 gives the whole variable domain DAMVIQNPRYQVTQFGKPVTLSCSQTLNHNVMYWYQQKSSQAPKLLFHYYDKDFNNEADTPDNFQSRRPNTSFCFLDIRSPGLGDTAMYLCATSRGDRGPSNQPQHFGDGTRLSIL.

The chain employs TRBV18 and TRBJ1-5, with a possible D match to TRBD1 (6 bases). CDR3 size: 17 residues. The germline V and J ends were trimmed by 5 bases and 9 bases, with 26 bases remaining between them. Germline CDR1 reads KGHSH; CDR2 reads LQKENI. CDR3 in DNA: TGTGCCAGCTCAGTTTTGGCAGGCACCGAACAGGGTTCGCCCCAGCATTTT. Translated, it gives CASSVLAGTEQGSPQHF.

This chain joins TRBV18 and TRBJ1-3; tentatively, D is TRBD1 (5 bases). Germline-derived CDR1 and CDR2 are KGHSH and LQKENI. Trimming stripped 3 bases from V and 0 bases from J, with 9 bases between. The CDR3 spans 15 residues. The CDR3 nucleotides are TGTGCCAGCTCACCGACAGCTACCTCTGGAAACACCATATATTTT. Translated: CASSPTATSGNTIYF.

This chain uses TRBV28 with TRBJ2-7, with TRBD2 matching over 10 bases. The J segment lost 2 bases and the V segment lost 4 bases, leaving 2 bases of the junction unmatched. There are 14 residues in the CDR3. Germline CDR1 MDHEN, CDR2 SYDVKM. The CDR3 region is CASSSGLAAYEQYF. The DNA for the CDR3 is TGTGCCAGCAGTTCCGGACTAGCGGCCTACGAGCAGTACTTC.

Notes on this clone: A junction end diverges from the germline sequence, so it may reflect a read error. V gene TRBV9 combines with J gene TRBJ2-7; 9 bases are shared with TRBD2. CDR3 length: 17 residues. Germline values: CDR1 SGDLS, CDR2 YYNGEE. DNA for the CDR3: TGTGCCAGCAGCGTCGTCCTCACTAGCGGGTTTACCTACGGGCAGTACTTC. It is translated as CASSVVLTSGFTYGQYF.

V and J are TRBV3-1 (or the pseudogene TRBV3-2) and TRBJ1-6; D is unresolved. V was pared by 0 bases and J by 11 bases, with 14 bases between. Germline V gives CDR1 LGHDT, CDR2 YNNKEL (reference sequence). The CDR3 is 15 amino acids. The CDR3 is CASSQDWRLRTPLHF. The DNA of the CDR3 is TGTGCCAGCAGCCAAGATTGGAGGTTAAGGACACCCCTCCACTTT.

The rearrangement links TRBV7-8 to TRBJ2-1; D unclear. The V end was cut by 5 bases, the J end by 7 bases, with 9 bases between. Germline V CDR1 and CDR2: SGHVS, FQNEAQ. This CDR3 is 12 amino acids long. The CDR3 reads CASSPERNEQFF. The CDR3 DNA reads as TGTGCCAGCAGCCCCGAGAGAAATGAGCAGTTCTTC.

The CDR3 region is CASSEILAYTDTQYF. The CDR3 DNA reads TGTGCCAGCAGTGAGATCCTAGCGTACACAGATACGCAGTATTTT. The J gene is TRBJ2-3, the V gene TRBV2, with D possibly TRBD2 on 6 matching bases. Germline loops: CDR1 SNHLY, CDR2 FYNNEI. This CDR3 has 15 amino acids. V was trimmed by 3 bases and J by 2 bases, leaving 12 bases between them.